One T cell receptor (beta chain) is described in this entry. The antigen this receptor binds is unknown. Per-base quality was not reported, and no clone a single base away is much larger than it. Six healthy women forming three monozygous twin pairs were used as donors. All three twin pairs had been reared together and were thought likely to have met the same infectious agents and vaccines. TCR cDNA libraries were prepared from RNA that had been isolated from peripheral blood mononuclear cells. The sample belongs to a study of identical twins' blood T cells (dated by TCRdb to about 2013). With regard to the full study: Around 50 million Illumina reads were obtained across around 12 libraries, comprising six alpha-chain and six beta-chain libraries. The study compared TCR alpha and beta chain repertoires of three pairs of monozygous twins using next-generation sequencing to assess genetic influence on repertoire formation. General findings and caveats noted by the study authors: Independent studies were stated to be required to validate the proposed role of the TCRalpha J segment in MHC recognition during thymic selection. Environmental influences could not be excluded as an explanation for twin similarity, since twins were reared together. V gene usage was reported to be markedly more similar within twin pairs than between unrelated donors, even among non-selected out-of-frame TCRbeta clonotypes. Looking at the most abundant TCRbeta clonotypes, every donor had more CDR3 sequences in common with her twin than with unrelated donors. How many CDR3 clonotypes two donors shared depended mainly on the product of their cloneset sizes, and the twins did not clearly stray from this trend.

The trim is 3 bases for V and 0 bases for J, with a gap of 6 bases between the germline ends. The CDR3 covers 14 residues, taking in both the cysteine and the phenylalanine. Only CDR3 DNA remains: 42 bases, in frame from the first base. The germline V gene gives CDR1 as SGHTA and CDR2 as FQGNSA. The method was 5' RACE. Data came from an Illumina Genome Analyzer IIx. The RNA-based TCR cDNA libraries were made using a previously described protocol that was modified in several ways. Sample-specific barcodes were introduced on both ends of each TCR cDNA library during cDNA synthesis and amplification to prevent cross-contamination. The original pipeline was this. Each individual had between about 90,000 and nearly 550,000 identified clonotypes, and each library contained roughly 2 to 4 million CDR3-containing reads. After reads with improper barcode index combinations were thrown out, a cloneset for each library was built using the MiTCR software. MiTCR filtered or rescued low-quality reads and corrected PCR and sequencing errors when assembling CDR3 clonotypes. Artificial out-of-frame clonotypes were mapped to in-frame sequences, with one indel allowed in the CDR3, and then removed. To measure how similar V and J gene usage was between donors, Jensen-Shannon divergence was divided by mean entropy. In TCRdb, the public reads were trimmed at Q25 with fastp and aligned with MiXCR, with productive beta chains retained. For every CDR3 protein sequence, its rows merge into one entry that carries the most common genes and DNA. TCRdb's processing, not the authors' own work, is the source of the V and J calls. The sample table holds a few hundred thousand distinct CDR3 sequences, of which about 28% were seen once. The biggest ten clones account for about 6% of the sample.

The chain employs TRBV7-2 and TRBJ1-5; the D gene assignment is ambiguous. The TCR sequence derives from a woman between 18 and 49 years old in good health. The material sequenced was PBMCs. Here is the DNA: TGTACCAGCAGCTTCTTATATAGCAATCAGCCCCAGCATTTT. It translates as CTSSFLYSNQPQHF.